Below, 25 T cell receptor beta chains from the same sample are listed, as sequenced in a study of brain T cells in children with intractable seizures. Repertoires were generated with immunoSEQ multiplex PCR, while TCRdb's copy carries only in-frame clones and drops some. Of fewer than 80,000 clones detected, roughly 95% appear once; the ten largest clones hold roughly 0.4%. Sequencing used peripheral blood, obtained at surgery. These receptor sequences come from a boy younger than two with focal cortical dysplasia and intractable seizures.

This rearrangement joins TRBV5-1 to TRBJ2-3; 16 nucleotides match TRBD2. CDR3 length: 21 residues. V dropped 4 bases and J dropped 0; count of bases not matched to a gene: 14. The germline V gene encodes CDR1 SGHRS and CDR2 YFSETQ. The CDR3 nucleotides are TGCGCCAGCAGCCCGGGCTGGCAGGGACTAGCGGGAGGGCTTAGCACAGATACGCAGTATTTT. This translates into CASSPGWQGLAGGLSTDTQYF.

CDR3 residues: CASSLELVWGPNEQFF. CDR3 DNA sequence: TGTGCCAGCAGCTTGGAGTTAGTTTGGGGCCCCAATGAGCAGTTCTTC. The V call is TRBV5-4, the J call TRBJ2-1, with TRBD1 as a possible D gene (5 bases). Deletions cut 0 bases from V and 6 bases from J, with 16 bases between. This CDR3 contains 16 residues. Looked up from germline, CDR1 is SGHNT and CDR2 is YYREEE (reference sequence). The entire variable domain, with the rest obtained from reference TRBV5-4 and TRBJ2-1, is as follows: ETGVTQSPTHLIKTRGQQVTLRCSSQSGHNTVSWYQQALGQGPQFIFQYYREEENGRGNFPPRFSGLQFPNYSSELNVNALELDDSALYLCASSLELVWGPNEQFFGPGTRLTVL.

CDR3 in amino acids: CASSQVRAGIGTGELFF. In nucleotides, the CDR3 is TGCGCCAGCAGCCAAGTCCGCGCGGGGATTGGGACCGGGGAGCTGTTTTTT. The V gene is TRBV4-1, the J gene TRBJ2-2, with D perhaps TRBD2 (6 bases). V was pared by 1 base and J by 5 bases, with 17 bases between. Germline CDR1 is MGHRA and CDR2 is YSYEKL. This CDR3 is 17 amino acids long.

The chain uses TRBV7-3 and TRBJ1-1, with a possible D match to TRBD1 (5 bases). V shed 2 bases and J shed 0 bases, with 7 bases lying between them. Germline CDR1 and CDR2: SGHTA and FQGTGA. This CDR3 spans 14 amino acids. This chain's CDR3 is CASSLGAMNTEAFF. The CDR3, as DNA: TGTGCCAGCAGCTTAGGGGCGATGAACACTGAAGCTTTCTTT.

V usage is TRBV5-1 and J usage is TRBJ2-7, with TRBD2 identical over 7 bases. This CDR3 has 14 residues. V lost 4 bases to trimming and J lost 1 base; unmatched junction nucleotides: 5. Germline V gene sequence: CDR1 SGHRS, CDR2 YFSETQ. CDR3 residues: CASSQLARSYEQYF. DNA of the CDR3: TGCGCCAGCAGCCAACTAGCGCGTTCCTACGAGCAGTACTTC.

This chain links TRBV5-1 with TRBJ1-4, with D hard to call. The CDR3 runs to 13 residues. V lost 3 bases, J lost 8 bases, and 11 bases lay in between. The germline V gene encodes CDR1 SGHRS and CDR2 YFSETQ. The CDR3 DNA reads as TGCGCCAGCAGCTCGGACGAGGACGAAAAACTGTTTTTT. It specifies CASSSDEDEKLFF.

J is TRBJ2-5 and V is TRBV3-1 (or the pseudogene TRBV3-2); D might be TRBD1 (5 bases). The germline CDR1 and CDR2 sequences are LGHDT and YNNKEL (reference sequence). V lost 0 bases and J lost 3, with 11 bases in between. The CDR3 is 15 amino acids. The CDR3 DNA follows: TGTGCCAGCAGCCAAGATGCCAGGGCTGAAGAGACCCAGTACTTC. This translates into CASSQDARAEETQYF.

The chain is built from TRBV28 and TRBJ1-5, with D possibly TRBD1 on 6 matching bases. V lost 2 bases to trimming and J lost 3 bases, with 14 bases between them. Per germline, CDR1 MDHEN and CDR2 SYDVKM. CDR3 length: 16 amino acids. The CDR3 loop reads CASSLMAGVNNQPQHF. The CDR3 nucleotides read TGTGCCAGCAGTTTAATGGCAGGGGTTAACAATCAGCCCCAGCATTTT. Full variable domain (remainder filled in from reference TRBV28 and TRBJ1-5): DVKVTQSSRYLVKRTGEKVFLECVQDMDHENMFWYRQDPGLGLRLIYFSYDVKMKEKGDIPEGYSVSREKKERFSLILESASTNQTSMYLCASSLMAGVNNQPQHFGDGTRLSIL.

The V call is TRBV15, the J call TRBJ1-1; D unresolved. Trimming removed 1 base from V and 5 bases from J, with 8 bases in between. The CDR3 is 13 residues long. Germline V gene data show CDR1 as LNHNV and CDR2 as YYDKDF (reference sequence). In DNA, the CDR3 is TGTGCCACCAGCAGAGGCAAGTATACTGAAGCTTTCTTT. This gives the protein CATSRGKYTEAFF. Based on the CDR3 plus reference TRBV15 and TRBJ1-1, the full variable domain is DAMVIQNPRYQVTQFGKPVTLSCSQTLNHNVMYWYQQKSSQAPKLLFHYYDKDFNNEADTPDNFQSRRPNTSFCFLDIRSPGLGDTAMYLCATSRGKYTEAFFGQGTRLTVV.

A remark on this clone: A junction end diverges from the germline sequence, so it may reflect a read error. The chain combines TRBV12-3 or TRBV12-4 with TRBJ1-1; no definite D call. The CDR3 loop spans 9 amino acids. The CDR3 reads CASSLEAGF. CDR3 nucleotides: TGTGCCAGCAGTTTAGAGGCGGGTTTT.

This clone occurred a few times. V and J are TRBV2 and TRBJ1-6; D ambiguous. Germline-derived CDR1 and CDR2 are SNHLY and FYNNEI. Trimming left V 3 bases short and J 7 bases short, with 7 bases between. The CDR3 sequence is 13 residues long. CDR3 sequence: CASSEVGNSPLHF. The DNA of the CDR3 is TGTGCCAGCAGTGAGGTGGGAAATTCACCCCTCCACTTT.

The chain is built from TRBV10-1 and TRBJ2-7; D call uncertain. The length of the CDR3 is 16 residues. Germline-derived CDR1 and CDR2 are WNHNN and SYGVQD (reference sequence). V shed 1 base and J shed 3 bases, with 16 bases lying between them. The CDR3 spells CASSEFRPAPHYEQYF. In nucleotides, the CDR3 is TGCGCCAGCAGTGAGTTCAGGCCCGCTCCTCACTACGAGCAGTACTTC.

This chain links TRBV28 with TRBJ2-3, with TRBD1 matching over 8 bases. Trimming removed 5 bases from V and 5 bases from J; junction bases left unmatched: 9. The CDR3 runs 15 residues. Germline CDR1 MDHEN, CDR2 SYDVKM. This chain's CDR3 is CASSPPGQVLDTQYF. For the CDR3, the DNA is TGTGCCAGCAGTCCCCCGGGACAGGTCCTAGATACGCAGTATTTT.

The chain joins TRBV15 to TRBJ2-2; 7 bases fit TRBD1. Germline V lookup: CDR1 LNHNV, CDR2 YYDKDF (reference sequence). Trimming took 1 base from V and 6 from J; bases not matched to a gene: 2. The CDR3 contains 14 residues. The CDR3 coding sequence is TGTGCCACCAGCAGAGTGACAGGGTCCGGGGAGCTGTTTTTT. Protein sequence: CATSRVTGSGELFF.

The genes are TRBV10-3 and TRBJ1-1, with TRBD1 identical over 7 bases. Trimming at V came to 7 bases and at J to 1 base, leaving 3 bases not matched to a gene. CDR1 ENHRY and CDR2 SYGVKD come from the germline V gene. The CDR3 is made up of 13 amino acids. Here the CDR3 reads CAINGQENTEAFF. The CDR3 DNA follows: TGTGCCATCAATGGACAGGAGAACACTGAAGCTTTCTTT.

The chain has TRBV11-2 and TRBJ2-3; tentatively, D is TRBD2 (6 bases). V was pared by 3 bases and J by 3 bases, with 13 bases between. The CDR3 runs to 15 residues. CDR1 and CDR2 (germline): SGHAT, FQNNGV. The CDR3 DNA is TGTGCCAGCAGCTTGTCCGGGAGAGGGACAGATACGCAGTATTTT. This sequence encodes CASSLSGRGTDTQYF.

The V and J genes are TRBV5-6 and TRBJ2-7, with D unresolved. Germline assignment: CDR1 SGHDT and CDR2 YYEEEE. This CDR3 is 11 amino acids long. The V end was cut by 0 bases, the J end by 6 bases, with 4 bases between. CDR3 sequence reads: CASSLDSEQYF. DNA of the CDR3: TGTGCCAGCAGCTTGGACAGCGAGCAGTACTTC.

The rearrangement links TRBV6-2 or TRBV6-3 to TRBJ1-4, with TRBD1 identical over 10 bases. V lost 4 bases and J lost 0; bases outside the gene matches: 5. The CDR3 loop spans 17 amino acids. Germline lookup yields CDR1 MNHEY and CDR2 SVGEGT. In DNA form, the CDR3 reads TGTGCCAGCAGTTGGGGGACAGGGGAATCAACTAATGAAAAACTGTTTTTT. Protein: CASSWGTGESTNEKLFF.

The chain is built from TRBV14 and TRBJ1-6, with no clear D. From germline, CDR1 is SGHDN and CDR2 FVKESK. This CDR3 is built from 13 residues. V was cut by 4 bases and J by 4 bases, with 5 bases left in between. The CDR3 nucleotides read TGTGCCAGCAGCCGGGGATATAATTCACCCCTCCACTTT. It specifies CASSRGYNSPLHF.

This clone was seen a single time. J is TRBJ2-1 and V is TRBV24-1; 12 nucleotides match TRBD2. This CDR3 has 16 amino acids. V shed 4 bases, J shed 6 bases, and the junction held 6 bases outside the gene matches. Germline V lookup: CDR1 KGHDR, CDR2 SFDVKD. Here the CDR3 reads CATSDPTSGSLNEQFF. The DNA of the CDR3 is TGTGCCACCAGTGACCCGACTAGCGGGAGCCTCAATGAGCAGTTCTTC.

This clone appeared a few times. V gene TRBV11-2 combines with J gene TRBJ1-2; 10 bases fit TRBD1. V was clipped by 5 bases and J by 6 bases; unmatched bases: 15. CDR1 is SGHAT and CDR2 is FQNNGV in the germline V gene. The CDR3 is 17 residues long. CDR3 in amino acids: CASSPLIRVDRGHGYTF. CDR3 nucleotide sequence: TGTGCCAGCAGCCCACTAATAAGAGTCGACAGGGGGCATGGCTACACCTTC.

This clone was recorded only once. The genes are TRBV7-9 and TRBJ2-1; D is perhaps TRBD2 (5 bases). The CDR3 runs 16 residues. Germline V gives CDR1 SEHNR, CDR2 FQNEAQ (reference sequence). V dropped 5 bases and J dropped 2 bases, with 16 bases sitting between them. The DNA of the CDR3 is TGTGCCAGCAGCCCTACCGGAGCGGTGACCTACAATGAGCAGTTCTTC. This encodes CASSPTGAVTYNEQFF.

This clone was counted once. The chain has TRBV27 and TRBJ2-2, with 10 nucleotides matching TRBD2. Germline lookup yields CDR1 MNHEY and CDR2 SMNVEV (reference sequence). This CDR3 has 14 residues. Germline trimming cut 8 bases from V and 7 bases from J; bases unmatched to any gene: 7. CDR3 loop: CASSALAGVGELFF. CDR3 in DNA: TGTGCCAGCTCGGCCCTAGCGGGGGTCGGGGAGCTGTTTTTT.

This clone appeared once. The CDR3 bases are TGTGCCAGCAGTGAACAGGGTCGGGGCACTGAAGCTTTCTTT. Translated, it gives CASSEQGRGTEAFF. J is TRBJ1-1 and V is TRBV25-1, with D perhaps matching TRBD1 (5 bases). Germline CDR1 is MGHDK and CDR2 is SYGVNS. The CDR3 consists of 14 residues. With 2 bases removed from V and 4 bases from J, the gap between germline ends came to 11 bases.

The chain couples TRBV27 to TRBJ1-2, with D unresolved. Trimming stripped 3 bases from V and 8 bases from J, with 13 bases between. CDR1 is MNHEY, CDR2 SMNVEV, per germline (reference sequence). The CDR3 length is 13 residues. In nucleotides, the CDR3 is TGTGCCAGCAGTTTCCAGGCATATAGGGGCTACACCTTC. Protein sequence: CASSFQAYRGYTF.